This T cell receptor (beta chain) was found in a study of T cell changes during pregnancy in multiple sclerosis. Here immunoSEQ multiplex PCR was the method, and the copy in TCRdb shows in-frame clones only, minus some. The table records some 85,000 clones, roughly 95% of them present only once. Trimming pared 2 bases from V and 7 bases from J, leaving 11 bases between. CDR3 length equals 14 residues. Germline V gene sequence: CDR1 SNHLY, CDR2 FYNNEI. The chain uses TRBV2 and TRBJ1-4; a weak D match, TRBD1 (6 bases). The input for sequencing was peripheral blood, taken in the second trimester of pregnancy. The TCR sequence derives from a female donor with multiple sclerosis, enrolled in a pregnancy study. The CDR3 DNA reads TGTGCCAGCAGTGAAAACAGGGAAGGTGAAAAACTGTTTTTT. Protein sequence: CASSENREGEKLFF.